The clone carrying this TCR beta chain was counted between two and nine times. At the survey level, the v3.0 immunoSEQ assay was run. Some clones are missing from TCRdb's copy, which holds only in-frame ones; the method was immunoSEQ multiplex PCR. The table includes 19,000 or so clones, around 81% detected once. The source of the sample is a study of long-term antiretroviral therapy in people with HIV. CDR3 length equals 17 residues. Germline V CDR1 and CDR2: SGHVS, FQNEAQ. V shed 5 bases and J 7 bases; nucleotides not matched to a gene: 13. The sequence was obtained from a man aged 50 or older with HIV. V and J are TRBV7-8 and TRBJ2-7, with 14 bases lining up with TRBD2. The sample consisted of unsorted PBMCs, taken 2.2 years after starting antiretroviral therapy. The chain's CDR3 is CASSPEGLAGAAGEQYF. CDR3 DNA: TGTGCCAGCAGCCCCGAGGGACTAGCGGGGGCGGCAGGGGAGCAGTACTTC.